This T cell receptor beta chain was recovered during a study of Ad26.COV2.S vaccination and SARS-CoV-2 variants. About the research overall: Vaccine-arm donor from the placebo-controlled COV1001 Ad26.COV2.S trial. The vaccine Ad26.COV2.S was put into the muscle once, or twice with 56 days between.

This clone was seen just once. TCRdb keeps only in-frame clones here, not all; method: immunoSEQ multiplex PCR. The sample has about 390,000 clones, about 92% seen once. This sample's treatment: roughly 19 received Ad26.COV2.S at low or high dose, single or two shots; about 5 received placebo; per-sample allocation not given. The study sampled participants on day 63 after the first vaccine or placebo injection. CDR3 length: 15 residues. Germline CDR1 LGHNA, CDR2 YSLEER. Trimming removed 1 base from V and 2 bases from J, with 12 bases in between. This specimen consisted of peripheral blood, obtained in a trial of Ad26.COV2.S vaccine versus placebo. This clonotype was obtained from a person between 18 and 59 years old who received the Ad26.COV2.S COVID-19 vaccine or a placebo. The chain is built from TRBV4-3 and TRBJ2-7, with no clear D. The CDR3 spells CASSQAAGRPYEQYF. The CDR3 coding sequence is TGCGCCAGCAGCCAAGCGGCAGGCCGGCCCTACGAGCAGTACTTC.